The TCR beta chain described here comes from a study of T cells in Graves' hyperthyroidism and ophthalmopathy. The CDR3 sequence is 15 residues long. V dropped 3 bases and J dropped 0 bases, with 9 bases sitting between them. This clonotype was counted at least ten times. Researchers took RNA transcripts and amplified the TCR beta CDR3 regions from them. During a first-round RT-PCR of the TCR CDR3, the HTBI primer set was used. TCRdb fed the multiplex PCR reads into MiXCR, producing one record per CDR3 protein. The sample consists of roughly 500,000 distinct CDR3 sequences, about 16% of them appearing once.

The sequence came from a woman aged 30 to 39 with Graves' ophthalmopathy. What was sequenced was blood. The chain joins TRBV12-3 or TRBV12-4 to TRBJ1-3, with unresolved D. CDR3 in DNA: TGTGCCAGCAGTTTTTCCGATAACTCTGGAAACACCATATATTTT. As protein: CASSFSDNSGNTIYF.